A single sample is the source of the 14 T cell receptor beta chains below, sequenced in a study of technical replicates of blood from several donors (dated by TCRdb to about 2017). The receptor library was made with the immunoSEQ multiplex PCR assay. The immuneACCESS repertoire file appears here via TCRdb, limited to in-frame rearrangements. These files lack a portion of the clones; in checked studies, under half of the deficit traces to unresolved V genes, and the cause of the others is not known. Present in this sample are about 13,000 clones, 80% to 90% of which were seen just once. Jointly, the top ten make up roughly 11% of the sample. Sequencing used PBMCs. These receptors all stem from a human donor in good health.

The chain uses TRBV30 and TRBJ2-5, with D possibly TRBD1 on 5 matching bases. V lost 0 bases, J lost 4 bases, and 12 bases lay in between. This CDR3 region has 14 residues. Germline CDR1 GTSNPN, CDR2 SVGIG (reference sequence). CDR3 sequence (DNA): TGTGCCTGGAGTGTGGGGCCGTGGGGAGAGACCCAGTACTTC. This translates into CAWSVGPWGETQYF.

In DNA, the CDR3 is TGTGCGGGGCAGGCACTAAGCACAGATACGCAGTATTTT. This encodes CAGQALSTDTQYF. This chain links TRBV18 with TRBJ2-3; TRBD1 might be the D (5 bases). CDR3 size: 13 residues. Germline V gene data show CDR1 as KGHSH and CDR2 as LQKENI.

The rearrangement uses TRBV19 and TRBJ1-5; TRBD1 matches at 10 bases. Per the germline V gene, CDR1 is LNHDA and CDR2 is SQIVND (reference sequence). CDR3 size: 18 residues. V shed 3 bases and J 0 bases; nucleotides not matched to a gene: 8. CDR3 region: CASSIGQGGFYSNQPQHF. In DNA, the CDR3 is TGTGCCAGTAGTATCGGACAGGGGGGATTTTATAGCAATCAGCCCCAGCATTTT.

This chain links TRBV5-1 with TRBJ1-2, with D possibly being TRBD1 (5 bases). Germline V gene sequence: CDR1 SGHRS, CDR2 YFSETQ. Trimming left V 4 bases short and J 10 bases short, with 26 bases between. CDR3 length: 16 amino acids. Written as DNA, the CDR3 is TGCGCCAGCAGCAACCCTTCGGCAGGGCAGGAAGTCGTCTACACCTTC. Its translation: CASSNPSAGQEVVYTF.

The rearrangement uses TRBV4-2 and TRBJ2-2; TRBD2 agrees at 7 bases. This CDR3 has 16 amino acids. Per germline, CDR1 LGHNA and CDR2 YNFKEQ. Trimming removed 2 bases from V and 0 bases from J; junction bases left unmatched: 3. CDR3 region: CASSQQGLSNTGELFF. The CDR3 DNA follows: TGTGCCAGCAGCCAACAGGGACTATCGAACACCGGGGAGCTGTTTTTT.

CDR3: CASSRGGAGNEQFF. The CDR3, as DNA: TGTGCCAGCAGCCGCGGCGGCGCTGGGAATGAGCAGTTCTTC. The chain combines TRBV6-6 with TRBJ2-1; D is undetermined. Germline assignment: CDR1 MNHNY and CDR2 SVGAGI (reference sequence). This CDR3 region has 14 residues. The V end lost 6 bases, the J end lost 7 bases, and 16 bases lay between the germline ends.

The chain links TRBV4-2 to TRBJ2-5; 12 positions agree with TRBD2. The V gene end was trimmed by 4 bases and the J gene end by 5 bases; junction bases not matched to a gene: 5. Germline-derived CDR1 and CDR2 are LGHNA and YNFKEQ. The CDR3 is 15 amino acids. The CDR3 DNA reads TGTGCCAGCAGCCTTAGACTAGCGGGAGTTGAGACCCAGTACTTC. Translation gives CASSLRLAGVETQYF.

This clone was picked up one time. V usage is TRBV27 and J usage is TRBJ1-2, with D possibly being TRBD1 (5 bases). The V and J ends lost 4 bases and 0 bases respectively, with 15 bases between them. This CDR3 is 16 amino acids long. Germline values: CDR1 MNHEY, CDR2 SMNVEV (reference sequence). In DNA form, the CDR3 reads TGTGCCAGCAGTTCCCGACAGTTCCCAGCTAACTATGGCTACACCTTC. Translation: CASSSRQFPANYGYTF.

V is TRBV5-1 and J is TRBJ2-5; the D gene is possibly TRBD2 (6 bases). This CDR3 region has 15 residues. The germline gives CDR1 SGHRS, CDR2 YFSETQ. V lost 1 base to trimming and J lost 1 base, with 11 bases between them. The CDR3 region has the DNA TGCGCCAGCAGCTTGAGTGCCGGGGGCCAAGAGACCCAGTACTTC. The encoded protein is CASSLSAGGQETQYF.

The rearrangement joins TRBV6-1 to TRBJ1-1; 11 positions match TRBD1. This CDR3 is 13 amino acids long. Germline V lookup: CDR1 MNHNS, CDR2 SASEGT. The J segment lost 6 bases and the V segment lost 6 bases, leaving 3 bases of the junction unmatched. Here the CDR3 reads CASRDRGHAEAFF. In nucleotides, the CDR3 is TGTGCCAGCAGGGACAGGGGGCACGCTGAAGCTTTCTTT.

The gene calls are TRBV28 and TRBJ2-1, with TRBD2 identical over 12 bases. The CDR3 has 18 amino acids. Looked up from germline, CDR1 is MDHEN and CDR2 is SYDVKM. The J segment lost 4 bases and the V segment lost 5 bases, leaving 12 bases of the junction unmatched. The CDR3 here is CASSPLVSSGRAYNEQFF. CDR3 bases: TGTGCCAGCAGTCCCCTCGTCTCTAGCGGGAGGGCGTACAATGAGCAGTTCTTC. Full variable domain (remainder filled in from reference TRBV28 and TRBJ2-1): DVKVTQSSRYLVKRTGEKVFLECVQDMDHENMFWYRQDPGLGLRLIYFSYDVKMKEKGDIPEGYSVSREKKERFSLILESASTNQTSMYLCASSPLVSSGRAYNEQFFGPGTRLTVL.

This chain joins TRBV30 and TRBJ1-5, with 7 bases fitting TRBD1. Trimming at V came to 2 bases and at J to 5 bases, leaving 0 bases not matched to a gene. The CDR3 spans 12 residues. CDR1 and CDR2 (germline): GTSNPN, SVGIG (reference sequence). CDR3 nucleotide sequence: TGTGCCTGGAGTCAGGGGGATCAGCCCCAGCATTTT. Translated, it gives CAWSQGDQPQHF. The full variable domain, in which reference TRBV30 and TRBJ1-5 provide the parts outside the CDR3, is SQTIHQWPATLVQPVGSPLSLECTVEGTSNPNLYWYRQAAGRGLQLLFYSVGIGQISSEVPQNLSASRPQDRQFILSSKKLLLSDSGFYLCAWSQGDQPQHFGDGTRLSIL.

This clone came up once. The chain recombines TRBV4-1 with TRBJ2-7; TRBD1 matches 11 bases. Germline loops: CDR1 MGHRA, CDR2 YSYEKL. V lost 1 base, J lost 5 bases, and 4 bases stayed unmatched. The CDR3 has 15 residues. CDR3 region: CASSQAGTGGDEQYF. The CDR3 nucleotides are TGCGCCAGCAGCCAAGCGGGGACAGGGGGGGACGAGCAGTACTTC.

The V and J genes are TRBV19 and TRBJ2-2; 14 bases agree with TRBD2. The germline V gene has CDR1 LNHDA and CDR2 SQIVND (reference sequence). V gave up 9 bases and J gave up 7 bases; unmatched junction bases: 4. The CDR3 length is 14 residues. Here the CDR3 reads CASGLAGGNGELFF. The CDR3 nucleotides read TGTGCCAGCGGACTAGCGGGAGGCAACGGGGAGCTGTTTTTT.